Detailed here is one TCR beta chain. Antigen: not known. Method: immunoSEQ multiplex PCR; TCRdb's copy keeps in-frame clones and lacks some. The sample lists 90,000 to 150,000 clones, roughly nine tenths occurring once. V was clipped by 0 bases and J by 0 bases, with 8 bases between them. This CDR3 comprises 16 residues. Germline CDR1 reads MNHEY; CDR2 reads SVGAGI. The data stem from a study of T cell responses to AZD1222 COVID-19 vaccine. Study findings and constraints: Unmutated variant regions are reportedly targeted by nearly half of spike-specific TCRs.

The source material was peripheral blood, sampled on day 0 of AZD1222 vaccination. The TCR was taken from an adult in good health. The V and J genes are TRBV6-5 and TRBJ2-2, with D tentatively TRBD1 (6 bases). The DNA of the CDR3 is TGTGCCAGCAGTTACTCAGGGGGAACGAACACCGGGGAGCTGTTTTTT. This gives the protein CASSYSGGTNTGELFF.